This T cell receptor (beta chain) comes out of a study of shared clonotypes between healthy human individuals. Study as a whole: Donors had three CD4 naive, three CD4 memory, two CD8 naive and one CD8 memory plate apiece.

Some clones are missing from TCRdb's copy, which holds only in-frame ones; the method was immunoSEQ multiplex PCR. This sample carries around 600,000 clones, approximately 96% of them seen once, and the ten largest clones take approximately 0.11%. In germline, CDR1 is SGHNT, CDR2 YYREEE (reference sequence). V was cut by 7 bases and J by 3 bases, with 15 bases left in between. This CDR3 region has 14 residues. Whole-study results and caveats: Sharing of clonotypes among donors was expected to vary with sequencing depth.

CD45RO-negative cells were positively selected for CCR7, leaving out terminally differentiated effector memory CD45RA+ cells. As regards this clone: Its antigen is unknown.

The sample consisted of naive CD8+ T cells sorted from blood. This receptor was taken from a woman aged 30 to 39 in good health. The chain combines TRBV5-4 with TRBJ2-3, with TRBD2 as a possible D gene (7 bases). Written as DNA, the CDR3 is TGTGCCAGCGCCCTAGGGGGGGAAACAGATACGCAGTATTTT. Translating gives CASALGGETDTQYF.